There are many counts of the clone carrying this T cell receptor beta chain. The antigen remains unidentified. With V trimmed by 0 bases and J by 7 bases, 6 bases remained unmatched. The CDR3 has 14 residues. CDR1 is SGHRS, CDR2 YFSETQ, per germline. This entry belongs to a study of CD8 T cells in ankylosing spondylitis. Study outcomes and limitations: Earlier literature documents some of the motif variants in reactive arthritis synovial fluid and blood. Within ankylosing spondylitis blood, a TCR beta motif made up of several highly homologous variants appeared to be characteristic. CD8+ by phenotype, disease-linked clones were relatively rare in peripheral blood.

TCRdb recomputed calls from the 5' RACE reads with MiXCR, one row per CDR3 protein. The sample lists 180,000 or so distinct CDR3 sequences; around a tenth were seen once. Sequencing was carried out using blood, either unsorted or a sorted T cell fraction (not recorded which). This receptor was taken from a male donor with ankylosing spondylitis or in good health (not recorded which). The chain links TRBV5-1 to TRBJ1-1; 7 nucleotides line up with TRBD1. CDR3 coding DNA: TGCGCCAGCAGCTTGGCCAAGGGACAGTTTGAAGCTTTCTTT. Translation: CASSLAKGQFEAFF.